This T cell receptor (beta chain) was profiled in a study of cytomegalovirus exposure and HLA in healthy donors (dated by TCRdb to the late 2010s). In the study overall: According to an earlier analysis of several hundred of the donors, 200 million or so T cells yielded roughly 110 million unique TCR beta sequences and 276 Gb of sequence data. Rather than using new phenotypic data, the later analysis identified candidate immune exposures from TCR beta sequences and from how often those sequences occurred across donors. The number of donors typed differed by locus, with roughly 629-640 for A, B, C, DRB1 and DQB1, around 500 for DQA1, 600 to 610 for DPA1, and roughly 450 for DPB1. Because of strong linkage in the cohort, roughly five DR-DQ haplotypes were treated as single units for association and clustering. To study patterns of TCR occurrence, a later analysis re-analyzed previously published TCR beta repertoires from 500 to 850 donors and added high-resolution HLA genotyping. Across about 380 genotyped donors of the cohort, an average of about 200,000 unique TCR beta nucleotide sequences per donor were sequenced, and around 20% of those sequences were non-productive. To predict cytomegalovirus infection status, the study brought together high-throughput TCR immunosequencing, statistical association of individual TCRs with disease status, and machine learning. Around 320 gigabases of sequencing data and roughly 90 million unique TCR sequences were included in an early release covering 550 to 800 HLA-typed donors. Every repertoire in the discovery cohort had been generated on one and the same sequencing platform. A separate validation cohort of roughly 130 different subjects was used in addition to the approximately 610-subject first cohort. The T cell repertoires of around 670 subjects were profiled by immunosequencing and related to cytomegalovirus serostatus. An earlier analysis of fewer than 700 of the donors applied high-throughput TCR beta sequencing to assess whether each TCR beta V gene segment acted as functional or pseudogenic. Of the roughly 410 genotyped donors, 70% to 90% were placed in the genetic ancestry cluster associated with self-reported Caucasian donors. Both class I and class II loci were covered by HLA typing, at four-digit resolution. A later genetic analysis took genome-wide SNP genotypes for about 55% of the roughly 670 donors and used that subset as a discovery cohort. The study was designed to test whether signatures of past pathogen exposure could be identified by cataloging public T cell receptors. Alongside the repertoire data, information on donor age, sex, ethnicity and CMV serostatus was compiled. What the work shows at the level of the full study, not this receptor alone: Correlated functional status among segregating V segments might be attributable to linkage disequilibrium, but an unknown experimental factor could not be ruled out. A total of about 180 TCR beta chains were listed by the study as associated with cytomegalovirus. CMV serostatus was the only immune exposure information available for the cohort. Because counts were too low, about 15 rarely observed V segments, including chromosome 9 orphons, were left out of the earlier analysis of 587 of the donors. A later analysis found that most CMV-associated TCR beta chains appeared HLA-restricted, with HLA associations seemingly driven largely by CMV exposure. The presence/absence analyses assumed that sequencing depth was roughly uniform across donors, and that assumption may not be true. When HLA alleles, especially DR and DQ, strongly co-occurred, TCR associations were difficult to assign to individual alleles. In an earlier analysis of some 540 of the donors, most TCR beta V segments appeared in productive rearrangements about 87% or about 30% of the time, broadly matching IMGT annotations. A later genetic analysis reported fewer N-insertions in productive TCRs among donors in an Asian-associated ancestry cluster than the roughly 720-donor mean. A later analysis reported that several top co-occurrence clusters appeared linked to parvovirus B19, influenza, CMV and Epstein-Barr virus. Only TCR beta chains were sequenced in this cohort, and the absence of alpha or paired-chain data limited detectable features. The classifier was reported to diagnose cytomegalovirus status with high specificity and sensitivity in both the original and validation cohorts. An association between a missense DCLRE1C variant and V-gene and J-gene trimming of TCR beta chains was found in a later genetic analysis and replicated in an independent cohort. In a later analysis, about 17,000 TCR beta sequences were associated with specific HLA alleles at a false discovery rate of 0.05. A further reported finding was that TCR beta sequences accurately predicted the HLA-A and HLA-B alleles for most subjects in the first cohort. Because HLA typing was unavailable for some donors at each locus, only the typed subset was used in association tests. In vitro tests confirmed that three of the cytomegalovirus-associated TCR beta chains recognize cytomegalovirus antigens. A cluster of highly shared sequence variants was judged likely to be a technical artifact of the sequencing pipeline. Compared with equally common non-associated chains, HLA-associated TCR beta chains in a later analysis were more clonally expanded and had lower generation probabilities. Most TCR sequences were observed very rarely across donors, whereas some public TCRs were present in many individuals. It was suggested by the authors that the approach could potentially be generalized to other disease states and immunological phenotypes. A later analysis found that TCR association rates varied across HLA loci, with DRB1 alleles showing the most associated TCRs and HLA-C alleles the fewest. Some IMGT-functional V segments, including TRBV6-2 and TRBV6-3, could not be told apart with the 87-base-pair reads, so those segments were excluded.

This clone was found a few times. Its antigen is unknown. Base qualities are not at hand, and no much larger clone is one base apart. The library was obtained by the immunoSEQ multiplex PCR assay. For the multiplex PCR, a mixture combining 60 forward primers for TCR Vbeta segments and 13 reverse primers for TCR Jbeta segments was used. The CDR3 region of rearranged TCR beta genes was amplified from genomic DNA by a multiplex PCR assay. The Illumina HiSeq System was used to sequence the amplified TCR beta libraries as 87-base-pair reads. Turning to the authors' computational methods: A later analysis counted about 82 million unique TCR beta chains across the 670 or so repertoires, and some 11 million of these chains were shared by at least two donors. A nearest-neighbor algorithm error-corrected the raw reads and collapsed the reads into unique sequences, merging closely related sequences to remove PCR and sequencing errors. CDR3 sequences were aligned to IMGT reference sequences to assign V, D and J gene segments. Each retained sequence needed at least a six-nucleotide match to both a V gene segment and a J gene segment. Rearrangements were called productive when the CDR3 lacked stop codons and stayed in frame with V and J; all others were non-productive. Following IMGT convention, CDR3 was defined as the stretch from the second conserved V-encoded cysteine up to the conserved J-encoded phenylalanine. Sequences without an unambiguous match to a single V gene segment were excluded from the earlier analysis of over 500 of the donors. In an earlier analysis of 450 to 750 of the donors, a V segment was called functional when productive rearrangements were above 56.7%, and segregating when the standard deviation between donors exceeded 5%. A statistical classification framework was built to diagnose cytomegalovirus status from the catalog of TCR beta chain sequences. In a later analysis, V and J genes were assigned by comparing TCR nucleotide sequences against IMGT/GENE-DB human TR gene sequences. The TCRdist pipeline was used in a later analysis to assign CDR3 sequences and most-parsimonious VDJ recombination scenarios. In a later analysis, each TCR beta chain was defined by its CDR3 amino acid sequence together with its V-gene family, and reads lacking a unique V-gene family were excluded. To address suspected cross-contamination and a sequencing artifact, a later analysis removed under 600 highly shared, low-generation-probability nucleotide sequences. In a later analysis, a clonal expansion index for each public chain was calculated from normalized within-repertoire ranks of inferred template counts. In a later analysis, generation probabilities were computed with a VDJ recombination model fitted to out-of-frame rearrangements, and the resulting probabilities were checked against IGoR. In a later analysis, TCR-TCR, TCR-HLA and TCR-CMV co-occurrence was scored with hypergeometric tests, and a repertoire-size bias correction was applied to TCR pairs. In a later analysis, false discovery rates were estimated by permuting HLA or CMV assignments 20 times. A later analysis grouped co-occurring TCRs with DBSCAN, adding TCRdist sequence similarity when clustering within HLA-allele-positive subsets. Co-occurrence clustering excluded repertoires with fewer than 30,000 or more than 120,000 public chains, plus five with anomalous nucleotide sharing. TCRdb mirrors the immuneACCESS table, restricted to in-frame sequences. Some clones are absent from its copies; in checked studies, under half trace to an unresolved V gene, and the reason for the others is unknown. That table furnishes V, J and clone size, whereas the DNA furnished D and trimming. Present in this sample are about 210,000 clones, over 70% of which were seen just once. The top ten clonotypes cover 1.5% to 2% of the sample.

The cohort consisted of fewer than 700 healthy bone marrow donors. At the time of sampling, all cohort members were nominally healthy, though unrecorded immune exposures were likely present. The donor tested CMV seropositive and was one of the 289 seropositive cohort members. Each donor provided a peripheral blood sample, and peripheral blood mononuclear cells were used for TCR beta sequencing. The Qiagen DNeasy Blood Extraction Kit was used to extract genomic DNA from the blood cell samples. CDR1 and CDR2 are drawn from the germline V gene: MNHEY, SVGAGI. The CDR3 holds 14 amino acids from the cysteine to the phenylalanine. Only CDR3 DNA remains: 42 bases, in frame from the first base. Trimming costs V 6 bases and J 9 bases, and their ends lie 21 bases apart.

Recombination linked TRBV6-5 to TRBJ2-7; tentative D gene TRBD2, with 8 bases matching. Sequencing was performed on PBMCs. The TCR comes from a man aged 35 to 55 in good health and CMV-seropositive. The DNA sequence is as follows: TGTGCCAGCAGAACCGGGACAGCGGGAGTAGGGCAGTACTTC. This encodes CASRTGTAGVGQYF.